The text below deals with one T cell receptor beta chain. This specimen belongs to a study of blood T cell repertoires in COVID-19. The wider study: COVID-19 samples, acute and convalescent, were from the United States, Italy and Spain.

Data came from immunoSEQ multiplex PCR; TCRdb stores just in-frame clones and leaves some out. Here the sample spans around 250,000 clones, 84% being singletons. Trimming removed 5 bases from V and 1 base from J, with 14 bases in between. The CDR3 extends over 15 amino acids. Germline CDR1 reads SNHLY; CDR2 reads FYNNEI. The gene calls are TRBV2 and TRBJ1-1, with D perhaps matching TRBD1 (5 bases). The sample was peripheral blood. This TCR derives from a woman aged 35 to 49 who had recovered from COVID-19. CDR3 sequence reads: CASSRRGAGNTEAFF. The CDR3 coding sequence is TGTGCCAGCAGTCGGAGGGGCGCGGGGAACACTGAAGCTTTCTTT.